These T cell receptor beta chains were read from a single sample in a study of blood T cell repertoires in COVID-19. TCRdb's table, derived via immunoSEQ multiplex PCR, lists solely in-frame clones and lacks some. The table includes tens of thousands of clones, approximately 77% detected once. The sequenced sample consisted of peripheral blood. Source of these receptors: a woman in her seventies with acute or convalescent COVID-19. CDR3s include the opening cysteine and the closing phenylalanine or tryptophan. Expanded clones get a size class; other rows say once, few or many, or leave the size out.

V: TRBV18
J: TRBJ2-7
size: NA
CDR3: CASSPASPSSYEQYF

V: TRBV9
J: TRBJ2-2
size: NA
CDR3: CASSAGQVTGELFF

V: TRBV6-6
J: TRBJ2-7
size: NA
CDR3: CASSYDNYEQYF

V: TRBV19
J: TRBJ1-5
size: NA
CDR3: CASSIDRDRVGQPQHF

V: TRBV9
J: TRBJ2-7
size: NA
CDR3: CASSVRLAGASEQYF

V: TRBV28
J: TRBJ2-3
size: NA
CDR3: CASSSPRGSSGTQYF

V: TRBV21-1
J: TRBJ1-2
size: NA
CDR3: CASSNTPGQGASQPCNYGYTF

V: TRBV3-1/TRBV3-2
J: TRBJ2-3
size: NA
CDR3: CASSQDPWTSGTQYF

V: TRBV6-5
J: TRBJ1-2
size: NA
CDR3: CASNYGRDRGYGYTF

V: TRBV9
J: TRBJ1-1
size: NA
CDR3: CASSVIKNTEAFF

V: TRBV27
J: TRBJ2-3
size: NA
CDR3: CASSFGGGDTQYF

V: TRBV6-5
J: TRBJ2-7
size: NA
CDR3: CASNSGPNSYEQYF

V: TRBV5-5
J: TRBJ2-4
size: NA
CDR3: CASASPTSGTGGNIQYF

V: TRBV18
J: TRBJ2-5
size: NA
CDR3: CASSRTAQETQYF

V: TRBV14
J: TRBJ2-2
size: once
CDR3: CASSQTRLGSGELFF

V: TRBV4-2
J: TRBJ1-6
size: NA
CDR3: CASSQVQGSGNSPLHF

V: TRBV24-1
J: TRBJ1-3
size: NA
CDR3: CATSVDREFSGNTIYF

V: TRBV24-1
J: TRBJ2-7
size: NA
CDR3: CATSGGGPWYEQYF